Here is one T cell receptor (beta chain) with its context. Its antigen remains unknown. This sample is drawn from a study of T cell responses to AZD1222 COVID-19 vaccine. Study results and caveats: Two AZD1222 doses significantly raised spike-specific TCR breadth and depth over controls. Donors were chiefly white British, with a greater number of females, and clonal diversity was perhaps underestimated.

The CDR3 sequence is 15 residues long. The germline V gene has CDR1 MNHEY and CDR2 SVGEGT. V lost 2 bases, J lost 6 bases, and 13 bases lay in between. Libraries were prepared by immunoSEQ multiplex PCR; TCRdb keeps only in-frame clonotypes and omits some of them. The repertoire holds 75,000 to 100,000 clones, with around 90% as singletons. This sequence joins TRBV6-2 or TRBV6-3 and TRBJ2-2; unclear D gene. The material sequenced was peripheral blood, taken on day 0 of AZD1222 vaccination. The clonotype was recovered from an adult in good health. For the CDR3, the DNA is TGTGCCAGCAGTTACGACGACGCCGCACCCGGGGAGCTGTTTTTT. The encoded protein is CASSYDDAAPGELFF.